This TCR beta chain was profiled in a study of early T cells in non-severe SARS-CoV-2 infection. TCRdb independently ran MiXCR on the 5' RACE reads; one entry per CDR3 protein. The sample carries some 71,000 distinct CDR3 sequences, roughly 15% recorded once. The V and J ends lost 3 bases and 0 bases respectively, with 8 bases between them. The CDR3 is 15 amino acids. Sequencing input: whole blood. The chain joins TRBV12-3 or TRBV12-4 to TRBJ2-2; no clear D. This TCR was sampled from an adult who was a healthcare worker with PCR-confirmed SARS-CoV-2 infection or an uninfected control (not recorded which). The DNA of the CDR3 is TGTGCCAGCAGTTTTGTGCAGGCGAACACCGGGGAGCTGTTTTTT. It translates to CASSFVQANTGELFF.